The rows below give T cell receptor beta chains drawn from one sample of a study of cytomegalovirus exposure and HLA in healthy donors. Sequenced by immunoSEQ multiplex PCR; TCRdb stores in-frame clones only, minus some. The sample holds about 360,000 clones, about nine tenths seen once. The sample was PBMCs. The receptor source for this set is a woman between 18 and 30 years old in good health and CMV-seronegative. Each CDR3 is given with its conserved first and last residue. Each record gives: D gene, clone size, J gene, V gene, CDR3 protein, CDR3 DNA. A D gene is named only where the DNA matches it firmly. Rows give clone size only sometimes, using once, few, many, or a class for an expanded clone.

D: .
size: .
J: TRBJ2-2
V: TRBV28
CDR3: CASKGGVTGELFF
DNA: TGTGCCAGCAAGGGCGGGGTCACCGGGGAGCTGTTTTTT

D: TRBD1
size: .
J: TRBJ2-3
V: TRBV19
CDR3: CASSQQGASDTQYF
DNA: TGTGCCAGTAGTCAACAGGGGGCCTCTGATACGCAGTATTTT

D: .
size: .
J: TRBJ2-5
V: TRBV6-5
CDR3: CASSPWTDQETQYF
DNA: TGTGCCAGCAGCCCTTGGACAGACCAAGAGACCCAGTACTTC

D: TRBD1
size: .
J: TRBJ2-3
V: TRBV29-1
CDR3: CSVRGQGDRTQYF
DNA: TGCAGCGTCCGTGGACAGGGCGACCGTACGCAGTATTTT

D: .
size: once
J: TRBJ1-1
V: TRBV5-1
CDR3: CASSLQKNTEAFF
DNA: TGCGCCAGCAGCCTCCAGAAGAACACTGAAGCTTTCTTT

D: TRBD1
size: .
J: TRBJ1-4
V: TRBV25-1
CDR3: CASSEPNPGTDPEKLFF
DNA: TGTGCCAGCAGTGAACCAAACCCCGGGACAGACCCCGAAAAACTGTTTTTT

D: .
size: .
J: TRBJ2-7
V: TRBV10-1
CDR3: CASSPHGSYEQYF
DNA: TGCGCCAGCAGTCCCCACGGTTCCTACGAGCAGTACTTC

D: .
size: .
J: TRBJ2-4
V: TRBV5-1
CDR3: CASRRTGKLAKNIQYF
DNA: TGCGCCAGCAGACGTACAGGGAAACTAGCCAAAAACATTCAGTACTTC

D: .
size: .
J: TRBJ1-5
V: TRBV9
CDR3: CASSAQGLNQPQHF
DNA: TGTGCCAGCAGCGCGCAGGGACTGAATCAGCCCCAGCATTTT

D: .
size: .
J: TRBJ1-6
V: TRBV6-1
CDR3: CASSEVAGYNSPLHF
DNA: TGTGCCAGCAGTGAAGTGGCGGGATATAATTCACCCCTCCACTTT

D: .
size: .
J: TRBJ1-1
V: TRBV5-4
CDR3: CASTRGGDTEAFF
DNA: TGTGCCAGTACCCGGGGGGGGGACACTGAAGCTTTCTTT

D: .
size: .
J: TRBJ1-5
V: TRBV7-6
CDR3: CASSSYRERGQPQHF
DNA: TGTGCCAGCAGCTCCTACAGGGAGAGGGGTCAGCCCCAGCATTTT

D: .
size: .
J: TRBJ2-1
V: TRBV7-9
CDR3: CASSPTYNEQFF
DNA: TGTGCCAGCAGCCCTACTTACAATGAGCAGTTCTTC

D: TRBD1
size: .
J: TRBJ1-4
V: TRBV2
CDR3: CASSSGTANEKLFF
DNA: TGTGCCAGCAGTTCCGGGACAGCTAATGAAAAACTGTTTTTT

D: .
size: .
J: TRBJ2-7
V: TRBV18
CDR3: CASSQLGRGREQYF
DNA: TGTGCCAGCTCACAATTGGGTAGGGGCCGCGAGCAGTACTTC

D: TRBD1
size: .
J: TRBJ1-4
V: TRBV18
CDR3: CASSPNGQVNEKLFF
DNA: TGTGCCAGCTCACCAAACGGACAGGTGAATGAAAAACTGTTTTTT

D: .
size: .
J: TRBJ1-2
V: TRBV5-1
CDR3: CASSLLARDGYTF
DNA: TGCGCCAGCAGCTTGCTCGCCAGGGATGGCTACACCTTC

D: .
size: .
J: TRBJ2-3
V: TRBV27
CDR3: CASSLKYRQLSTDTQYF
DNA: TGTGCCAGCAGTTTAAAGTATAGACAGTTATCCACAGATACGCAGTATTTT

D: .
size: once
J: TRBJ2-2
V: TRBV7-8
CDR3: CASSLARGTGGELFF
DNA: TGTGCCAGCAGCTTAGCGCGGGGAACGGGCGGGGAGCTGTTTTTT

D: .
size: once
J: TRBJ2-2
V: TRBV11-2
CDR3: CASSPSNTGELFF
DNA: TGTGCCAGCAGCCCCTCGAACACCGGGGAGCTGTTTTTT

D: TRBD2
size: .
J: TRBJ2-1
V: TRBV5-1
CDR3: CASSSTTSGYNEQFF
DNA: TGCGCCAGCAGCTCAACGACTAGCGGCTACAATGAGCAGTTCTTC

D: .
size: once
J: TRBJ2-7
V: TRBV4-1
CDR3: CASSLRGSEPPYEQYF
DNA: TGCGCCAGCAGCCTCCGTGGCAGTGAACCTCCCTACGAGCAGTACTTC

D: TRBD1
size: .
J: TRBJ1-1
V: TRBV30
CDR3: CAWTIGQGRNTEAFF
DNA: TGTGCCTGGACCATCGGACAGGGAAGGAACACTGAAGCTTTCTTT